The clone carrying this T cell receptor (beta chain) was seen more than once but under ten times. These data originate in a study of T cell repertoires in cytomegalovirus infection. Study as a whole: CMV infection together with matching HLA type was indicated by public TCR beta signatures.

Each CDR3 protein is one row after TCRdb ran MiXCR on the reads. The sample holds roughly 230,000 distinct CDR3 sequences; about 15% are singletons and the top ten take around 47%. Germline loops: CDR1 MDHEN, CDR2 SYDVKM. The V and J ends lost 3 bases and 4 bases respectively, with 15 bases between them. The CDR3 length is 15 residues. The source is a human donor in good health (CMV status not recorded). Some clones in this sample may be carry-over from other donors' samples. The chain is built from TRBV28 and TRBJ2-5; D is unclear. The material sequenced was CD8+ T cells from PBMCs. The DNA of the CDR3 is TGTGCCAGCAGTTTTGGCCAGGTGGTAGGAGAGACCCAGTACTTC. Translation: CASSFGQVVGETQYF.